This TCR beta chain was captured in a study of cytomegalovirus exposure and HLA in healthy donors (dated by TCRdb to 2017 to 2019). Turning to the overall study: In an earlier analysis of 450 to 750 of the donors, approximately 260 Gb of sequence data and some 100 million unique TCR beta sequences from approximately 180 million T cells were reported. An early release that covered roughly 600 HLA-typed donors contained approximately 290 gigabases of sequencing data and tens of millions of unique TCR sequences. Among the roughly 400 genotyped donors, 81% belonged to the genetic ancestry cluster associated with self-reported Caucasian donors. The study aimed to test whether signatures of past pathogen exposure could be identified by cataloging public T cell receptors. The study used immunosequencing to profile the T cell repertoires of some 600 subjects and linked those repertoires to cytomegalovirus serostatus. Along with the approximately 700-subject first cohort, a separate validation cohort of over a hundred different subjects was used. To predict cytomegalovirus infection status, the study brought together high-throughput TCR immunosequencing, statistical association of individual TCRs with disease status, and machine learning. To study patterns of TCR occurrence, a later analysis re-analyzed previously published TCR beta repertoires from several hundred donors and added high-resolution HLA genotyping. The later analysis used no new phenotypic data to find candidate immune exposures, relying instead on TCR beta sequences and their occurrence across donors. In an earlier analysis of roughly 600 of the donors, high-throughput TCR beta sequencing was used to judge whether each TCR beta V gene segment behaved as functional or pseudogenic. Donor age, sex, ethnicity and CMV serostatus were collected together with the repertoire data. A later genetic analysis used genome-wide SNP genotypes for about three fifths of the 666 donors, treating that subset as a discovery cohort. Every repertoire in the discovery cohort had been generated on one and the same sequencing platform. HLA typing covered class I and class II loci at four-digit resolution. Typing coverage varied by locus: roughly 629-640 donors for A, B, C, DRB1 and DQB1; approximately 500 for DQA1; 606 for DPA1; around 450 for DPB1. A handful of DR-DQ haplotypes were treated as single units for association and clustering because of strong linkage in the cohort. Among some 400 genotyped donors of the cohort, an average of around 240,000 unique TCR beta nucleotide sequences was sequenced per donor, of which roughly 17% were non-productive.

The table lists this clone with a few counts. Its antigen is not yet known. Within one base of it there is no much larger clone, and no base qualities were kept. At the junction V is shortened by 1 base and J by 4 bases, with 7 bases in between. From the germline V gene, CDR1 is LGHNA and CDR2 is YNFKEQ. The CDR3 holds 14 amino acids from the cysteine to the phenylalanine. Just the 42-base CDR3 DNA is kept, in frame starting at base 1. In total, roughly 670 healthy bone marrow donors made up the cohort. At the time of sampling, all cohort members were nominally healthy, though unrecorded immune exposures were likely present. The donor tested CMV seropositive and was one of the 289 seropositive cohort members. A peripheral blood sample was provided by each donor, and peripheral blood mononuclear cells were used for TCR beta sequencing. The Qiagen DNeasy Blood Extraction Kit was used to extract genomic DNA from the blood cell samples.

Findings and caveats that apply to the study as a whole: An association between a missense DCLRE1C variant and V-gene and J-gene trimming of TCR beta chains was found in a later genetic analysis and replicated in an independent cohort. A further reported finding was that TCR beta sequences accurately predicted the HLA-A and HLA-B alleles for most subjects in the first cohort. According to a later analysis, parvovirus B19, influenza, CMV and Epstein-Barr virus appeared linked to several top co-occurrence clusters. Linkage disequilibrium might explain the correlated functional status among segregating V segments, but an unknown experimental factor could not be excluded. A later genetic analysis reported fewer N-insertions in productive TCRs among donors in an Asian-associated ancestry cluster than the roughly 690-donor mean. Only TCR beta chains were sequenced in this cohort, and the absence of alpha or paired-chain data limited detectable features. The classifier was reported to diagnose cytomegalovirus status with high specificity and sensitivity in both the original cohort and the validation cohort. The study listed 150 to 200 TCR beta chains as associated with cytomegalovirus. Because HLA typing was missing for some donors at each locus, association tests included only the typed subset. Presence/absence analyses assumed roughly uniform sequencing depth across donors, an assumption that may not hold. Across donors, most TCR sequences were observed very rarely, whereas some public TCRs were present in many individuals. The 87-base-pair reads could not distinguish some IMGT-functional V segments, including TRBV6-2 and TRBV6-3, so those segments were excluded. A cluster of highly shared sequence variants was judged likely to be a technical artifact of the sequencing pipeline. When HLA alleles, especially DR and DQ, strongly co-occurred, TCR associations were difficult to assign to individual alleles. A later analysis found that HLA-associated TCR beta chains were more clonally expanded and had lower generation probabilities than equally common non-associated chains. A later analysis associated 15,000 to 20,000 TCR beta sequences with specific HLA alleles at a false discovery rate of 0.05. An earlier analysis of around 540 of the donors showed that most TCR beta V segments appeared in productive rearrangements either about 90% or about 30% of the time, which broadly matched IMGT annotations. Approximately 16 rarely observed V segments, including chromosome 9 orphons, were excluded from the earlier analysis of a few hundred of the donors because counts were too low. Most CMV-associated TCR beta chains appeared to be HLA-restricted in a later analysis, and the HLA associations seemed to be driven largely by CMV exposure. In a later analysis, the rate of TCR association differed among HLA loci, with DRB1 alleles having the most associated TCRs and HLA-C alleles having the fewest. In vitro tests confirmed that a few of the cytomegalovirus-associated TCR beta chains recognize cytomegalovirus antigens. Immune exposure information for the cohort was limited to CMV serostatus. The authors suggested that the approach could potentially be generalized to other disease states and immunological phenotypes.

The method behind the library was the immunoSEQ multiplex PCR assay. A mixture of 60 forward primers for TCR Vbeta segments and 13 reverse primers for TCR Jbeta segments was used in the multiplex PCR. A multiplex PCR assay on genomic DNA amplified the CDR3 region of rearranged TCR beta genes. Amplified TCR beta libraries were sequenced as 87-base-pair reads on the Illumina HiSeq System. The authors' analysis ran thus. A later analysis counted about 76 million unique TCR beta chains across the 640 or so repertoires, and 10 million to 11 million of these chains were shared by at least two donors. To remove PCR and sequencing errors, raw reads were error-corrected and collapsed into unique sequences using a nearest-neighbor algorithm that merged closely related sequences. Alignment of CDR3 sequences to IMGT reference sequences was used to assign V, D and J gene segments. Each retained sequence needed at least a six-nucleotide match to both a V gene segment and a J gene segment. A rearrangement was called productive if the CDR3 had no stop codons and remained in frame with V and J, and every other rearrangement was called non-productive. Following IMGT convention, CDR3 was defined as the stretch from the second conserved V-encoded cysteine up to the conserved J-encoded phenylalanine. The earlier analysis of some 540 of the donors excluded any sequence lacking an unambiguous match to a single V gene segment. In an earlier analysis of around 600 of the donors, V segments were called functional above 56.7% productive rearrangements and were called segregating when the between-donor standard deviation exceeded 5%. A statistical classification framework was built to diagnose cytomegalovirus status from the catalog of TCR beta chain sequences. V and J gene assignment, in a later analysis, came from comparing TCR nucleotide sequences with IMGT/GENE-DB human TR gene sequences. In a later analysis, CDR3 sequences and most-parsimonious VDJ recombination scenarios were assigned using the TCRdist pipeline. In a later analysis, each TCR beta chain was defined by its CDR3 amino acid sequence together with its V-gene family, and reads without a unique V-gene family were excluded. A later analysis removed 592 highly shared, low-generation-probability nucleotide sequences to deal with suspected cross-contamination and a sequencing artifact. A later analysis calculated a clonal expansion index for each public chain from normalized within-repertoire ranks of inferred template counts. In a later analysis, generation probabilities were computed using a VDJ recombination model fitted to out-of-frame rearrangements, and the results were checked against IGoR. Hypergeometric tests were used in a later analysis to score TCR-TCR, TCR-HLA and TCR-CMV co-occurrence, with a repertoire-size bias correction applied to the TCR pairs. To estimate false discovery rates, a later analysis permuted the HLA or CMV assignments 20 times. In a later analysis, co-occurring TCRs were grouped using DBSCAN, with TCRdist sequence similarity added in when clustering inside HLA-allele-positive subsets. For co-occurrence clustering, repertoires with fewer than 30,000 or more than 120,000 public chains were excluded, along with roughly 5 repertoires with anomalous nucleotide sharing. Sourced from immuneACCESS, this table was stored by TCRdb with only in-frame sequences that have V and J called. A share of the clones is absent; for the studies checked, an unresolved V gene accounts for under half, and the remainder has no known explanation. V and J calls and clone size are given by that table; D and trimming were obtained from the DNA. The sample table records about 120,000 clones; about three quarters of these occur just once. The ten largest clones capture approximately 3.5% of the sample.

This chain joins TRBV4-2 to TRBJ1-4, with TRBD1 perhaps the D gene, on 6 matching bases. This TCR came from a woman aged 25 to 39 in good health and CMV-seropositive. Specimen: PBMCs. The CDR3 corresponds to CASSQGTDNEKLFF. The DNA sequence is as follows: TGTGCCAGCAGCCAAGGGACAGATAATGAAAAACTGTTTTTT.